This T cell receptor (beta chain) comes out of a study of cytomegalovirus exposure and HLA in healthy donors. Vbeta (60) and Jbeta (13) primers were used in the PCR. Profiled with immunoSEQ multiplex PCR; TCRdb holds only in-frame clones, not every one. The table lists some 140,000 clones, roughly three quarters of them singletons. The length of the CDR3 is 13 residues. Per the germline V gene, CDR1 is GTSNPN and CDR2 is SVGIG (reference sequence). Deletions cut 0 bases from V and 3 bases from J, with 7 bases between. The sample was PBMCs. This receptor was taken from a male donor in good health and CMV-seronegative. This chain connects TRBV30 to TRBJ2-3; D gene ambiguous. The CDR3 nucleotides read TGTGCCTGGAGTGTTGGAGCGACAGATACGCAGTATTTT. Its protein is CAWSVGATDTQYF.